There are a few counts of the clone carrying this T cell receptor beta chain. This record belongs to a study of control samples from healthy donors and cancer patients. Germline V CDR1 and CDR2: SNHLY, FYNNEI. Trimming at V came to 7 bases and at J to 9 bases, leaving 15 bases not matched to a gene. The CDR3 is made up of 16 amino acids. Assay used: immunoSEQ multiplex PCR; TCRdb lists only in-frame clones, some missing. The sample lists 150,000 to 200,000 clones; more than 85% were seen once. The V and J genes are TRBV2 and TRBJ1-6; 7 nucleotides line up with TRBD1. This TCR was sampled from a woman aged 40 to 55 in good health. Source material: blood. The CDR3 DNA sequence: TGTGCCAGCACTCAGGGGGAGTCCCTCCGTACTTCACCCCTCCACTTT. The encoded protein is CASTQGESLRTSPLHF.